A selection of T cell receptor beta chains follows, all from one sample in a study of blood T cell repertoires in COVID-19. Only in-frame clones appear in the TCRdb table, and some are missing; sequencing was by immunoSEQ multiplex PCR. Of around 250,000 clones in the sample, about 91% were seen once. Sequencing was carried out using peripheral blood. The receptors originated from a middle-aged woman who had recovered from COVID-19. Each CDR3 is given with its conserved first and last residue. Fields, in order: CDR3 length, V gene, D gene, J gene, clone size, CDR3 protein, CDR3 DNA. A D gene is named only where the DNA matches it firmly. Rows may omit the clone size; those that give it use once, few, many or a size class.

17	TRBV20-1	TRBD2	TRBJ2-1	.	CSASGTSGGSYYNEQFF	TGCAGTGCCAGTGGGACTAGCGGGGGGTCGTACTACAATGAGCAGTTCTTC
11	TRBV19	.	TRBJ2-5	.	CASSMSETQYF	TGTGCCAGTAGTATGAGTGAGACCCAGTACTTC
13	TRBV6-5	.	TRBJ1-5	.	CASRGPYGQPQHF	TGTGCCAGCCGCGGCCCGTACGGTCAGCCCCAGCATTTT
13	TRBV27	TRBD1	TRBJ2-4	.	CAVRGLQPNIQYF	TGTGCCGTCAGGGGGTTACAGCCAAACATTCAGTACTTC
15	TRBV7-2	.	TRBJ2-1	.	CASSLDQGSYNEQFF	TGTGCCAGCAGCTTAGATCAGGGATCCTACAATGAGCAGTTCTTC
15	TRBV7-9	.	TRBJ1-3	.	CASSPSGGPGNTIYF	TGTGCCAGCAGCCCCTCGGGGGGCCCGGGAAACACCATATATTTT
16	TRBV4-1	.	TRBJ1-1	.	CASSQQQGLMNTEAFF	TGCGCCAGCAGCCAACAACAGGGCCTGATGAACACTGAAGCTTTCTTT
13	TRBV6-5	.	TRBJ2-6	once	CASKESGANVLTF	TGTGCCAGCAAGGAGTCTGGGGCCAACGTCCTGACTTTC
13	TRBV12-3/TRBV12-4	.	TRBJ1-4	.	CASSSRENEKLFF	TGTGCCAGCAGCAGTCGGGAGAATGAAAAACTGTTTTTT
12	TRBV30	.	TRBJ1-2	.	CAWQSPSYGYTF	TGTGCCTGGCAGTCTCCCAGCTATGGCTACACCTTC
14	TRBV3-1/TRBV3-2	TRBD1	TRBJ2-4	.	CASSQEGGWNIQYF	TGTGCCAGCAGCCAAGAAGGGGGCTGGAACATTCAGTACTTC
13	TRBV4-1	.	TRBJ1-2	.	CASNGQPNYGYTF	TGCGCCAGCAACGGACAGCCTAACTATGGCTACACCTTC
15	TRBV18	TRBD1	TRBJ1-1	.	CASSLAAGGNTEAFF	TGTGCCAGCTCACTGGCCGCAGGGGGCAACACTGAAGCTTTCTTT
16	TRBV9	TRBD1	TRBJ2-1	once	CASSVERTGLYNEQFF	TGTGCCAGCAGCGTAGAAAGGACAGGGCTCTACAATGAGCAGTTCTTC
13	TRBV10-3	TRBD1	TRBJ1-5	.	CAGRGGAGQPQHF	TGTGCCGGAAGAGGGGGCGCGGGGCAGCCCCAGCATTTT
14	TRBV19	.	TRBJ2-5	.	CASTPGWSQETQYF	TGTGCCAGTACCCCGGGTTGGAGCCAAGAGACCCAGTACTTC
15	TRBV27	.	TRBJ1-5	.	CASSSRGARNQPQHF	TGTGCCAGCAGTTCACGGGGGGCGCGCAATCAGCCCCAGCATTTT
17	TRBV11-2	.	TRBJ2-2	.	CASTIPLWAVSTGELFF	TGTGCCAGCACCATACCCCTCTGGGCCGTCAGCACCGGGGAGCTGTTTTTT
14	TRBV6-5	TRBD2	TRBJ2-7	.	CASSPSGGADEQYF	TGTGCCAGCAGTCCCTCCGGGGGGGCTGACGAGCAGTACTTC
14	TRBV5-1	TRBD1	TRBJ1-1	.	CASSPRTGNTEAFF	TGCGCCAGCAGCCCCCGGACAGGTAACACTGAAGCTTTCTTT
16	TRBV11-2	TRBD2	TRBJ2-2	.	CASSLDLGGRAGELFF	TGTGCCAGCAGCTTAGATCTAGGAGGGAGGGCCGGGGAGCTGTTTTTT
15	TRBV4-1	.	TRBJ1-1	.	CASSQTPGTYTEAFF	TGCGCCAGCAGCCAAACCCCGGGAACGTACACTGAAGCTTTCTTT
14	TRBV29-1	TRBD2	TRBJ2-7	.	CSVSTSGGSYEQYF	TGCAGCGTTTCCACTAGCGGGGGTTCCTACGAGCAGTACTTC
10	TRBV6-1	.	TRBJ1-1	.	CASSEASAFF	TGTGCCAGCAGTGAAGCGTCGGCTTTCTTT
14	TRBV11-2	.	TRBJ2-5	.	CASSVQDSQETQYF	TGTGCCAGCAGCGTTCAGGACAGCCAAGAGACCCAGTACTTC
18	TRBV15	TRBD1	TRBJ1-4	.	CATSRFLQGARTNEKLFF	TGTGCCACCAGCAGATTTTTACAGGGGGCACGGACTAATGAAAAACTGTTTTTT
13	TRBV29-1	.	TRBJ2-2	.	CSVGPTGLGELFF	TGCAGCGTTGGTCCTACAGGGTTAGGGGAGCTGTTTTTT
17	TRBV9	TRBD2	TRBJ2-3	.	CASSPRTSGGAGDTQYF	TGTGCCAGCAGCCCCCGGACTAGCGGGGGGGCGGGGGATACGCAGTATTTT